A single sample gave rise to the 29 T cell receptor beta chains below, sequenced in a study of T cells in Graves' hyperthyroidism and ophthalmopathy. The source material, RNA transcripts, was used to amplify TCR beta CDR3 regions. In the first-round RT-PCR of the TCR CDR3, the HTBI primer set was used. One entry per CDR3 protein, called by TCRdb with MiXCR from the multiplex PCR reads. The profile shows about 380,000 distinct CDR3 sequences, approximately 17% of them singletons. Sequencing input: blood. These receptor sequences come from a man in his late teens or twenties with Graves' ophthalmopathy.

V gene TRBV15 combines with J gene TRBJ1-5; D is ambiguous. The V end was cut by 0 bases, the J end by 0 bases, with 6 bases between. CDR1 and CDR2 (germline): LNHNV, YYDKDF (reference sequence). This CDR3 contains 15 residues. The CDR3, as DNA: TGTGCCACCAGCAGAGATCGGTATAGCAATCAGCCCCAGCATTTT. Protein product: CATSRDRYSNQPQHF.

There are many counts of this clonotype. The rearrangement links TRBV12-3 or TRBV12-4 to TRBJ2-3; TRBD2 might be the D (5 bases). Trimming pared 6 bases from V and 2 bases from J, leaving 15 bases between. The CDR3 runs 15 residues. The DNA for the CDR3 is TGTGCCAGCAGCCCCCGGGGAAGGATCACAGATACGCAGTATTTT. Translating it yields CASSPRGRITDTQYF.

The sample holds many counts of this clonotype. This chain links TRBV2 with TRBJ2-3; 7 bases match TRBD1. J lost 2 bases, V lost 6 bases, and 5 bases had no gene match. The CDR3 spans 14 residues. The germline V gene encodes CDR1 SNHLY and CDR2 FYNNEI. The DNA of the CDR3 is TGTGCCAGCAGCCCGGGACAGCACACAGATACGCAGTATTTT. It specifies CASSPGQHTDTQYF.

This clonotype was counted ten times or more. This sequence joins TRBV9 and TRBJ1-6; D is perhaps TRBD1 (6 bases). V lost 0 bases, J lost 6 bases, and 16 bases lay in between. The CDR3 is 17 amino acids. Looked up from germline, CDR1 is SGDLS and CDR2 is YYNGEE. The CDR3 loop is CASSVDAAKGGNSPLHF. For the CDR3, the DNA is TGTGCCAGCAGCGTAGATGCAGCTAAAGGGGGTAATTCACCCCTCCACTTT. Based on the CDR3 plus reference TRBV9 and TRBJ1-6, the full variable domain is DSGVTQTPKHLITATGQRVTLRCSPRSGDLSVYWYQQSLDQGLQFLIQYYNGEERAKGNILERFSAQQFPDLHSELNLSSLELGDSALYFCASSVDAAKGGNSPLHFGNGTRLTVT.

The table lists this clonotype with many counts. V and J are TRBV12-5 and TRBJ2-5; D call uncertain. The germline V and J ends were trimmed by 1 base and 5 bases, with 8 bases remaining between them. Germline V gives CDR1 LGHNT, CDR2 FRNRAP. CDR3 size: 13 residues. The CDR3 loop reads CASGLGAEETQYF. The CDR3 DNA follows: TGTGCTAGTGGTTTGGGGGCGGAGGAGACCCAGTACTTC.

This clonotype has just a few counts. This chain's CDR3 is CASSLGLAGSNTGELFF. DNA for the CDR3: TGTGCCAGCAGCTTGGGACTAGCGGGGTCGAACACCGGGGAGCTGTTTTTT. This chain uses TRBV5-4 with TRBJ2-2; 11 bases line up with TRBD2. The CDR3 length is 17 residues. The V gene end was trimmed by 0 bases and the J gene end by 0 bases; junction bases not matched to a gene: 1. Per germline, CDR1 SGHNT and CDR2 YYREEE (reference sequence).

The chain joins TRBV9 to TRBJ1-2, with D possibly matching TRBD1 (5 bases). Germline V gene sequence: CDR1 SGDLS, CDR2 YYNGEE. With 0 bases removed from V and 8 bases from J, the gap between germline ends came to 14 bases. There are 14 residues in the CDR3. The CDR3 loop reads CASSVGFAGRGYTF. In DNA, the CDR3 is TGTGCCAGCAGCGTAGGGTTCGCGGGACGAGGCTACACCTTC.

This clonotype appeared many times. The CDR3 sequence: CASSPPGQTTDTQYF. DNA of the CDR3: TGTGCCAGCTCACCACCGGGACAGACCACAGATACGCAGTATTTT. This rearrangement joins TRBV18 to TRBJ2-3, with 7 bases lining up with TRBD1. Germline CDR1 and CDR2: KGHSH and LQKENI. V lost 0 bases to trimming and J lost 2 bases; unmatched junction nucleotides: 2. This CDR3 is 15 amino acids long.

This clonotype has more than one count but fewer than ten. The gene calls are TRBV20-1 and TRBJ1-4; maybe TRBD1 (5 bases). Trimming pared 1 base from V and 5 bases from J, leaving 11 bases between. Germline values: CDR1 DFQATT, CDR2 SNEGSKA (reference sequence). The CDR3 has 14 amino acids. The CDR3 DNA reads TGCAGTGCTAGAGGGACATATCTAAATGAAAAACTGTTTTTT. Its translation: CSARGTYLNEKLFF.

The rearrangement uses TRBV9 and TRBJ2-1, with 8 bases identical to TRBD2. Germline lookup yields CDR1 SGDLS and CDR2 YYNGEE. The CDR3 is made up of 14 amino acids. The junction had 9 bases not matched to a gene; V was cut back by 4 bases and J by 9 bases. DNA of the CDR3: TGTGCCAGCAGCCCAAGGACTAGCTGGGGTGAGCAGTTCTTC. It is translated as CASSPRTSWGEQFF.

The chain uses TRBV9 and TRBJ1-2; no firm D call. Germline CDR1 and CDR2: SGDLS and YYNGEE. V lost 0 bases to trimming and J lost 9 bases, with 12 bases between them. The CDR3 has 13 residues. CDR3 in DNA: TGTGCCAGCAGCGTAGTTAGTGGGGATCGCTACACCTTC. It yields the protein CASSVVSGDRYTF. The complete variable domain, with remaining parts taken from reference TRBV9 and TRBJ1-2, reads DSGVTQTPKHLITATGQRVTLRCSPRSGDLSVYWYQQSLDQGLQFLIQYYNGEERAKGNILERFSAQQFPDLHSELNLSSLELGDSALYFCASSVVSGDRYTFGSGTRLTVV.

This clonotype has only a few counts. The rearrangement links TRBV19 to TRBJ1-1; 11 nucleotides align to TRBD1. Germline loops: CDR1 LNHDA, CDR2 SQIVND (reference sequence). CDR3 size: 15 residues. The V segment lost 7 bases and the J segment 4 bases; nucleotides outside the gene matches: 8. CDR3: CASTIGQGAGTEAFF. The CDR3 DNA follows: TGTGCCAGTACCATCGGACAGGGGGCCGGCACTGAAGCTTTCTTT. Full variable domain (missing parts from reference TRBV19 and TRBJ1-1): DGGITQSPKYLFRKEGQNVTLSCEQNLNHDAMYWYRQDPGQGLRLIYYSQIVNDFQKGDIAEGYSVSREKKESFPLTVTSAQKNPTAFYLCASTIGQGAGTEAFFGQGTRLTVV.

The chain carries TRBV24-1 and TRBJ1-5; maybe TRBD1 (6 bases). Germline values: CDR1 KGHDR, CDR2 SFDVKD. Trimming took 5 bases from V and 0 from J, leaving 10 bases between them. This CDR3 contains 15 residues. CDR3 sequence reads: CATSAQGDSNQPQHF. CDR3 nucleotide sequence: TGTGCCACCAGTGCACAGGGTGATAGCAATCAGCCCCAGCATTTT.

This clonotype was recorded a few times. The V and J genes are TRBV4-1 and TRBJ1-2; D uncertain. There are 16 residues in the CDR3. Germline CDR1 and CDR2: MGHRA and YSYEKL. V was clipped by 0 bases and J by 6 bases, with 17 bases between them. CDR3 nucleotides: TGCGCCAGCAGCCAAGATCTCCGGACGAACTCCGATGGCTACACCTTC. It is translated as CASSQDLRTNSDGYTF.

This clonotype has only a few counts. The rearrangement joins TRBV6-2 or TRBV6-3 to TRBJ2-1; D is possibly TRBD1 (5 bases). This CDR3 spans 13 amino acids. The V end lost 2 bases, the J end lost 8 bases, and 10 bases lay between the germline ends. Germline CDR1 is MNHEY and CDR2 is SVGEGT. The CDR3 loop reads CASSYLGAHEQFF. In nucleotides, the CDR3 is TGTGCCAGCAGTTACCTAGGGGCCCATGAGCAGTTCTTC.

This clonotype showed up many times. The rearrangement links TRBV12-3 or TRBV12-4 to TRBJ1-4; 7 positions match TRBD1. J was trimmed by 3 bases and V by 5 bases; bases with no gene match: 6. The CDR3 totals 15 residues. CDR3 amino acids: CASSTSGGSNEKLFF. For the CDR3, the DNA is TGTGCCAGCAGTACTTCAGGGGGATCTAATGAAAAACTGTTTTTT.

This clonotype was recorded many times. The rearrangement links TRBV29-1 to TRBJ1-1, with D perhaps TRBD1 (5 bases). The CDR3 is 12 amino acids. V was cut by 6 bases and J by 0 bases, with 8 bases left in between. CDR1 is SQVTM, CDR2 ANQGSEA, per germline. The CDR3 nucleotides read TGCAGCGTGGAGGGGATGAACACTGAAGCTTTCTTT. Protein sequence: CSVEGMNTEAFF.

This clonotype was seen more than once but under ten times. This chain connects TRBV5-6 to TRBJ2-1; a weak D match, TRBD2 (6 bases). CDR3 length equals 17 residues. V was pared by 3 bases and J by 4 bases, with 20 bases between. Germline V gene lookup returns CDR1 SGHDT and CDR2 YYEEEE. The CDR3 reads CASSSAVGRGGYNEQFF. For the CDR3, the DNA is TGTGCCAGCAGCTCGGCTGTCGGTCGTGGGGGGTACAATGAGCAGTTCTTC.

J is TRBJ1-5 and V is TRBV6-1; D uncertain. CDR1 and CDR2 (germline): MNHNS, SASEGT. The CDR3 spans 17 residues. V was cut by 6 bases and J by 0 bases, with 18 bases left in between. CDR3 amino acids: CASRPEDEAYSNQPQHF. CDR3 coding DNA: TGTGCCAGCAGGCCTGAGGACGAAGCGTATAGCAATCAGCCCCAGCATTTT.

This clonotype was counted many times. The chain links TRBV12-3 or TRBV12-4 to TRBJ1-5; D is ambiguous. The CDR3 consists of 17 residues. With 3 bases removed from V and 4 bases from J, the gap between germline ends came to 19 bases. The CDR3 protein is CASSFWEWLSTNQPQHF. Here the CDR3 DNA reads TGTGCCAGCAGTTTTTGGGAGTGGCTTTCAACAAATCAGCCCCAGCATTTT.

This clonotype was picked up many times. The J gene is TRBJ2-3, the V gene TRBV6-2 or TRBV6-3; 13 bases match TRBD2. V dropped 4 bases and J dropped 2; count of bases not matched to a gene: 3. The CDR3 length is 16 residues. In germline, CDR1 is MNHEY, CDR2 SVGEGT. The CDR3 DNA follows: TGTGCCAGCAGTTCCGGACTAGCGGGGGTCACAGATACGCAGTATTTT. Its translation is CASSSGLAGVTDTQYF.

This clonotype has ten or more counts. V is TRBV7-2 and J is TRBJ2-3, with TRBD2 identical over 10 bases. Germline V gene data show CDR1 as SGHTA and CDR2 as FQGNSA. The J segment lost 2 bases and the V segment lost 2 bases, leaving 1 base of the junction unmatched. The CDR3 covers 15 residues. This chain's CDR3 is CASSLTSGATDTQYF. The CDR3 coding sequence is TGTGCCAGCAGCTTAACTAGCGGGGCCACAGATACGCAGTATTTT.

The CDR3 sequence: CSAAGRVAEQFF. The CDR3 nucleotides read TGCAGTGCCGCGGGACGGGTAGCTGAGCAGTTCTTC. The chain is built from TRBV20-1 and TRBJ2-1, with D perhaps TRBD2 (6 bases). The germline V and J ends were trimmed by 6 bases and 9 bases, with 15 bases remaining between them. From germline, CDR1 is DFQATT and CDR2 SNEGSKA (reference sequence). The CDR3 has 12 amino acids.

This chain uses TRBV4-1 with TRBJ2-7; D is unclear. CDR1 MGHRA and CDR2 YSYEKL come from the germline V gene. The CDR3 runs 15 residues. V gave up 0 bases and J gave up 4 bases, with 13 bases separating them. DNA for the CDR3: TGCGCCAGCAGCCAAGACTGGGGTACCTTATACGAGCAGTACTTC. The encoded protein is CASSQDWGTLYEQYF.

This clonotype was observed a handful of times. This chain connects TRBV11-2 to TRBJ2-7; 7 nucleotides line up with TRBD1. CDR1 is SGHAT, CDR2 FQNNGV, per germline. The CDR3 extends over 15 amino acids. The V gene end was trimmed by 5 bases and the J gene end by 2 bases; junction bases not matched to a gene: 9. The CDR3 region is CASSQSTGVPYEQYF. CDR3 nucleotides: TGTGCCAGCAGCCAAAGCACAGGGGTTCCCTACGAGCAGTACTTC.

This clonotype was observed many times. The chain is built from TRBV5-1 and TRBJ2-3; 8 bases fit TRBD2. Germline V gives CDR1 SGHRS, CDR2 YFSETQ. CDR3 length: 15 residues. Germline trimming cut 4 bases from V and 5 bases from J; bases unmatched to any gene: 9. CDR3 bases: TGCGCCAGCAGCCCCAGGTTGAGCGGGGGAGATACGCAGTATTTT. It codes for CASSPRLSGGDTQYF.

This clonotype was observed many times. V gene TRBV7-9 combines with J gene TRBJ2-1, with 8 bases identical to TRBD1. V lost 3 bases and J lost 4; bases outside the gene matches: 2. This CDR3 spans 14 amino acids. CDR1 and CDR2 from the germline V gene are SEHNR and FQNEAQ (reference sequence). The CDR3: CASSFDRGYNEQFF. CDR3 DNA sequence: TGTGCCAGCAGCTTCGACAGGGGTTACAATGAGCAGTTCTTC.

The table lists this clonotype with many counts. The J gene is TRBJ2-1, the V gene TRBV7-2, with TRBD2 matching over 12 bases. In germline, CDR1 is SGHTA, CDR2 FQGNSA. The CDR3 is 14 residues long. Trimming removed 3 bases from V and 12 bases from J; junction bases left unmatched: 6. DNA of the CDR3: TGTGCCAGCAGCTTCGGCCTAGCGGGGGGGGGGCAGTTCTTC. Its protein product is CASSFGLAGGGQFF.

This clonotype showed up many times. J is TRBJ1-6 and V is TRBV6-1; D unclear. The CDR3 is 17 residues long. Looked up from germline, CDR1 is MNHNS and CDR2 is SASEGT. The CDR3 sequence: CAVEDKVGTDLNSPLHF. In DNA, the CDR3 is TGTGCGGTGGAAGATAAAGTTGGCACGGACCTTAATTCACCCCTCCACTTT.